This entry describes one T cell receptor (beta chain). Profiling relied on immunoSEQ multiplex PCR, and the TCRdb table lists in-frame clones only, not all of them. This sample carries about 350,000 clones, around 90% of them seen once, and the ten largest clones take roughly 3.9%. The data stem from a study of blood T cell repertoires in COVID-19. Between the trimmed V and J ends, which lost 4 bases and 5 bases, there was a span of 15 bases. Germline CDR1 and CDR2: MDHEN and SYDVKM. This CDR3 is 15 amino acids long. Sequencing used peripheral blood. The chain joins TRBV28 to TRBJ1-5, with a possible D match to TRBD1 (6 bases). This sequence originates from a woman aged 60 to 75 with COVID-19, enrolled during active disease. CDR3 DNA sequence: TGTGCCAGCAGTTCCCTGGGGGCCGGATATCAGCCCCAGCATTTT. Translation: CASSSLGAGYQPQHF.